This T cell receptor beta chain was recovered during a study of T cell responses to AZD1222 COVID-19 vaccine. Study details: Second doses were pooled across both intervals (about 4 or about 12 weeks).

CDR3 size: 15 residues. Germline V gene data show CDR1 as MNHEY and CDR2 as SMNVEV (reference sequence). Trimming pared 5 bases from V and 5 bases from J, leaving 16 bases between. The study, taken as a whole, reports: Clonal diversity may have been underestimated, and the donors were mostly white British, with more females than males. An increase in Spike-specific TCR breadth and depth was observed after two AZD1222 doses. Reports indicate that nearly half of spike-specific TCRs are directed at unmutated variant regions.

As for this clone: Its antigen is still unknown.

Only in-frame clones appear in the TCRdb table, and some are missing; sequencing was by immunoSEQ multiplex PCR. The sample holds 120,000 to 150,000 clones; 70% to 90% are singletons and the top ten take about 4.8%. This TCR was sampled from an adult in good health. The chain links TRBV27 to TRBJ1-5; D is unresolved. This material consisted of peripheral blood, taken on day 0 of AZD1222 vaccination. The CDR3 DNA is TGTGCCAGCAGTACAAGTCAGCTCAGTTATCAGCCCCAGCATTTT. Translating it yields CASSTSQLSYQPQHF.